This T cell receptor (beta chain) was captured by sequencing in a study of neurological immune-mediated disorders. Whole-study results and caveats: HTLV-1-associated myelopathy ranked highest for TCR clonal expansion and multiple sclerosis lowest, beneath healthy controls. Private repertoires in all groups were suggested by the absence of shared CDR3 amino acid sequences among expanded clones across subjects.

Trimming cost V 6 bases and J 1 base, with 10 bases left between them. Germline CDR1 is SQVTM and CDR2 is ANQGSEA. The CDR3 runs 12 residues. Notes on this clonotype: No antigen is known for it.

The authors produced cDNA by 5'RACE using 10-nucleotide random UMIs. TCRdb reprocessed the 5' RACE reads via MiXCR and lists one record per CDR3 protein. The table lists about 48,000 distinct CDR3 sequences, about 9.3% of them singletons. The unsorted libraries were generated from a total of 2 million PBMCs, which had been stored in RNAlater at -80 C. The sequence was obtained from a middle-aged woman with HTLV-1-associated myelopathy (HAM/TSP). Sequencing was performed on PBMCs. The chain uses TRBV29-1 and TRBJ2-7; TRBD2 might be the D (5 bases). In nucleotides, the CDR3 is TGCAGCGTCGTATCGGGGTCCTACGAGCAGTACTTC. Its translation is CSVVSGSYEQYF.